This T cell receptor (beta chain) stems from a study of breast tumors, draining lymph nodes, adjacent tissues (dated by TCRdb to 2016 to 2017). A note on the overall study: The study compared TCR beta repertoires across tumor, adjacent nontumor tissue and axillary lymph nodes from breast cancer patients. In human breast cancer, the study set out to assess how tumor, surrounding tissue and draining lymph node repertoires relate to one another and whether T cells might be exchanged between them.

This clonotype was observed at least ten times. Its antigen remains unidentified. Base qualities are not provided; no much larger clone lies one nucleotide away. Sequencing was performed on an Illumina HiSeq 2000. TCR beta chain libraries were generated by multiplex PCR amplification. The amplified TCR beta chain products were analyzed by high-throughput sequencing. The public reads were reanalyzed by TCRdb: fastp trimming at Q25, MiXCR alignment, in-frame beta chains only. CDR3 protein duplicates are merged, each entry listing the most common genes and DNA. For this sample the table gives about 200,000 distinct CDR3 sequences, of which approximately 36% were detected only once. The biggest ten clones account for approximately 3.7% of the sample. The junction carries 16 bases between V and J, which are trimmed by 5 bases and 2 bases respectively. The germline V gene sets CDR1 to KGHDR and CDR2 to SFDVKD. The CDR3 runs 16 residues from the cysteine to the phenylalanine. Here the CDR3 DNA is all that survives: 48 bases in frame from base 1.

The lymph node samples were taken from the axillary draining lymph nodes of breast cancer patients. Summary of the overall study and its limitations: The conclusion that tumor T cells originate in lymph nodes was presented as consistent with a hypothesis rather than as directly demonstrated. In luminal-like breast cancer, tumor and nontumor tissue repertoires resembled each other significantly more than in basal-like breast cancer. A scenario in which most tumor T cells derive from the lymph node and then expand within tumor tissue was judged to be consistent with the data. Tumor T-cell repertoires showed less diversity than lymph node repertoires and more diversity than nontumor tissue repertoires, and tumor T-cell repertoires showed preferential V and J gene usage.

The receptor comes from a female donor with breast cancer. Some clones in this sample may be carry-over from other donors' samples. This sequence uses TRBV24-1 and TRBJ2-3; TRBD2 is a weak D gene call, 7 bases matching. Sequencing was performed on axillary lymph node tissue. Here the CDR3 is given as CATSGGAGAPTDTQYF. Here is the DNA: TGTGCCACCAGTGGGGGGGCGGGGGCGCCCACAGATACGCAGTATTTT.